Listed below are T cell receptor beta chains from one sample, sequenced in a study of blood T cell repertoires in COVID-19. Repertoires were generated with immunoSEQ multiplex PCR, while TCRdb's copy carries only in-frame clones and drops some. The sample yields roughly 100,000 clones, just over 90% seen once. Sequenced input: peripheral blood. These TCRs come from a man aged 50 to 59 with acute or convalescent COVID-19. CDR3s include the opening cysteine and the closing phenylalanine or tryptophan. D genes are given only for firm matches. Clone size is given for some rows only: seen once, a few or many times, or a class if the clone is expanded.

cdr3_nt: TGTGCCAGCTTCCGACTGGCGGGAGTGAGTAATGAGCAGTTCTTC; cdr3_aa: CASFRLAGVSNEQFF; d_call: TRBD2; clone_size: .; j_call: TRBJ2-1; v_call: TRBV27
cdr3_nt: TGTGCCAGCAGTTTACGTAGCGGTATCTACAATGAGCAGTTCTTC; cdr3_aa: CASSLRSGIYNEQFF; d_call: .; clone_size: .; j_call: TRBJ2-1; v_call: TRBV6-2/TRBV6-3
cdr3_nt: TGTGCCTGGAGGGGGGGGACAGGATTTCACGAGCAGTACTTC; cdr3_aa: CAWRGGTGFHEQYF; d_call: .; clone_size: .; j_call: TRBJ2-7; v_call: TRBV30
cdr3_nt: TGTGCCAGCAGCTCAACTAGCGGGAGTCAGTACGAGCAGTACTTC; cdr3_aa: CASSSTSGSQYEQYF; d_call: TRBD2; clone_size: .; j_call: TRBJ2-7; v_call: TRBV7-2
cdr3_nt: TGCAGCGTGAGGGACAGGGGGTCCTATCAGCCCCAGCATTTT; cdr3_aa: CSVRDRGSYQPQHF; d_call: TRBD1; clone_size: .; j_call: TRBJ1-5; v_call: TRBV29-1
cdr3_nt: TGTGCCAGCTCACCGGGGGGACGGGAGACCCAGTACTTC; cdr3_aa: CASSPGGRETQYF; d_call: .; clone_size: .; j_call: TRBJ2-5; v_call: TRBV18
cdr3_nt: TGTGCCTGGAGAACAGGGATCGCTGAAGCTTTCTTT; cdr3_aa: CAWRTGIAEAFF; d_call: .; clone_size: .; j_call: TRBJ1-1; v_call: TRBV30
cdr3_nt: TGTGCCAGTAGTCTTTCTAGCAATCAGCCCCAGCATTTT; cdr3_aa: CASSLSSNQPQHF; d_call: .; clone_size: .; j_call: TRBJ1-5; v_call: TRBV19
cdr3_nt: TGCAGTGCTAGTCGTTCCGGGACAGGGGACTACAATGAGCAGTTCTTC; cdr3_aa: CSASRSGTGDYNEQFF; d_call: TRBD1; clone_size: once; j_call: TRBJ2-1; v_call: TRBV20-1
cdr3_nt: TGTGCCAGCAGTGGGGGGCGGTCTGCTAATGAAAAACTGTTTTTT; cdr3_aa: CASSGGRSANEKLFF; d_call: .; clone_size: .; j_call: TRBJ1-4; v_call: TRBV2
cdr3_nt: TGTGCCAGCAGTTCAGGGTACTACAATGAGCAGTTCTTC; cdr3_aa: CASSSGYYNEQFF; d_call: .; clone_size: .; j_call: TRBJ2-1; v_call: TRBV12-3/TRBV12-4
cdr3_nt: TGTGCCTGGATTTTAAAGGAGGGTGCCTATAATTCACCCCTCCACTTT; cdr3_aa: CAWILKEGAYNSPLHF; d_call: .; clone_size: .; j_call: TRBJ1-6; v_call: TRBV30
cdr3_nt: TGTGCCAGCTCACCTTCCCTTAGGCTTAGCGGGATTACCGAAGAGACCCAGTACTTC; cdr3_aa: CASSPSLRLSGITEETQYF; d_call: TRBD2; clone_size: .; j_call: TRBJ2-5; v_call: TRBV18
cdr3_nt: TGCGCCAGCAGCCAACAGACAGGGGACACTGAAGCTTTCTTT; cdr3_aa: CASSQQTGDTEAFF; d_call: TRBD1; clone_size: few; j_call: TRBJ1-1; v_call: TRBV4-1
cdr3_nt: TGTGCCAGTAAGGACAGGTCTGATCGGTGGGAGCAGTACTTC; cdr3_aa: CASKDRSDRWEQYF; d_call: TRBD1; clone_size: .; j_call: TRBJ2-7; v_call: TRBV19
cdr3_nt: TGTGCCAGCAGTGAGGGAAAGGCCCCCCCCCGGGGCCAGCATTTT; cdr3_aa: CASSEGKAPPRGQHF; d_call: .; clone_size: .; j_call: TRBJ1-5; v_call: TRBV6-1
cdr3_nt: TGTGTCGCGGCAGGGGTTGGTGAAGCTTTCTTT; cdr3_aa: CVAAGVGEAFF; d_call: .; clone_size: once; j_call: TRBJ1-1; v_call: TRBV6-5
cdr3_nt: TGTGCCAGTAGTCCGAGGACTAGCGGTTACCAAGAGACCCAGTACTTC; cdr3_aa: CASSPRTSGYQETQYF; d_call: TRBD2; clone_size: .; j_call: TRBJ2-5; v_call: TRBV19
cdr3_nt: TGTGCCAGTAGGGCTCGCGGGACTGGGATGAACACTGAAGCTTTCTTT; cdr3_aa: CASRARGTGMNTEAFF; d_call: .; clone_size: .; j_call: TRBJ1-1; v_call: TRBV19
cdr3_nt: TGTGCCAGCGCTCTGACAGTGAACACTGAAGCTTTCTTT; cdr3_aa: CASALTVNTEAFF; d_call: .; clone_size: few; j_call: TRBJ1-1; v_call: TRBV3-1/TRBV3-2
cdr3_nt: TGTGCCAGCAGCTACCAGGGGGTGGAGACCCAGTACTTC; cdr3_aa: CASSYQGVETQYF; d_call: TRBD1; clone_size: .; j_call: TRBJ2-5; v_call: TRBV11-2
cdr3_nt: TGTGCCATCAGTGGTGGGACAGGCCATCCCCCTCCGGATGGCTACACCTTC; cdr3_aa: CAISGGTGHPPPDGYTF; d_call: TRBD1; clone_size: .; j_call: TRBJ1-2; v_call: TRBV10-3
cdr3_nt: TGTGCTAGTGGTCCTTGGACAGGTTTAAATGAAAAACTGTTTTTT; cdr3_aa: CASGPWTGLNEKLFF; d_call: TRBD1; clone_size: .; j_call: TRBJ1-4; v_call: TRBV12-5
cdr3_nt: TGTGCCAGCAGCTTAGTACAGGGGGCACGGCAGCCCCAGCATTTT; cdr3_aa: CASSLVQGARQPQHF; d_call: TRBD1; clone_size: .; j_call: TRBJ1-5; v_call: TRBV7-2
cdr3_nt: TGTGCCAGCAGCCGGGACAGGGGGAAAACTAATGAAAAACTGTTTTTT; cdr3_aa: CASSRDRGKTNEKLFF; d_call: TRBD1; clone_size: .; j_call: TRBJ1-4; v_call: TRBV11-3
cdr3_nt: TGTGCCAGCAGCCAATGCCGGGACACGATTCAGTGTGAGCAGTTCTTC; cdr3_aa: CASSQCRDTIQCEQFF; d_call: .; clone_size: .; j_call: TRBJ2-1; v_call: TRBV14
cdr3_nt: TGTGCCAGCAGTGTTCACAACGAGCAGTACTTC; cdr3_aa: CASSVHNEQYF; d_call: .; clone_size: .; j_call: TRBJ2-7; v_call: TRBV2
cdr3_nt: TGTGCCACCAGTGCAACGGGTAACACTGAAGCTTTCTTT; cdr3_aa: CATSATGNTEAFF; d_call: .; clone_size: .; j_call: TRBJ1-1; v_call: TRBV24-1
cdr3_nt: TGTGCCAGCAGCACTGATCGTAGAGGAAACACCATATATTTT; cdr3_aa: CASSTDRRGNTIYF; d_call: .; clone_size: .; j_call: TRBJ1-3; v_call: TRBV5-6
cdr3_nt: TGTGCCAGCTATTCCGGGAGGGATGGCTACACCTTC; cdr3_aa: CASYSGRDGYTF; d_call: .; clone_size: .; j_call: TRBJ1-2; v_call: TRBV11-3
cdr3_nt: TGTGCCAGCAAGCGACAGGAGAACACTGAAGCTTTCTTT; cdr3_aa: CASKRQENTEAFF; d_call: .; clone_size: .; j_call: TRBJ1-1; v_call: TRBV6-5
cdr3_nt: TGTGCCAGCTCACTTACTAGAAACTCCTACGAGCAGTACTTC; cdr3_aa: CASSLTRNSYEQYF; d_call: .; clone_size: .; j_call: TRBJ2-7; v_call: TRBV18
cdr3_nt: TGTGCTACAGGGTTTCCTGGAAACACCATATATTTT; cdr3_aa: CATGFPGNTIYF; d_call: .; clone_size: few; j_call: TRBJ1-3; v_call: TRBV12-3/TRBV12-4
cdr3_nt: TGCGCCAGCAGCTTCGGGACAGATACGAGCTCCTACGAGCAGTACTTC; cdr3_aa: CASSFGTDTSSYEQYF; d_call: TRBD1; clone_size: few; j_call: TRBJ2-7; v_call: TRBV5-1
cdr3_nt: TGTGCCTGGAGCAGGGAGGAAAATTCACCCCTCCACTTT; cdr3_aa: CAWSREENSPLHF; d_call: .; clone_size: once; j_call: TRBJ1-6; v_call: TRBV30
cdr3_nt: TGCGCCAGCAGCTTAGGACAGGGGGCTTACAATGAGCAGTTCTTC; cdr3_aa: CASSLGQGAYNEQFF; d_call: TRBD1; clone_size: .; j_call: TRBJ2-1; v_call: TRBV5-1
cdr3_nt: TGTGCCAGCAGTTACGCCGGAGGGGGCGGCTATGGCTACACCTTC; cdr3_aa: CASSYAGGGGYGYTF; d_call: TRBD1; clone_size: .; j_call: TRBJ1-2; v_call: TRBV6-5
cdr3_nt: TGTGCCAGCAGCTTGGATCTGACCGGGGAGCTGTTTTTT; cdr3_aa: CASSLDLTGELFF; d_call: .; clone_size: .; j_call: TRBJ2-2; v_call: TRBV5-4
cdr3_nt: TGCGCCAGCAGCTTCCGACAGGGGCTAAGAGGGATTGAGCAGTTCTTC; cdr3_aa: CASSFRQGLRGIEQFF; d_call: TRBD1; clone_size: .; j_call: TRBJ2-1; v_call: TRBV5-1
cdr3_nt: TGTGCCAGTAGTGCAACAGGGGGCACTGAAGCTTTCTTT; cdr3_aa: CASSATGGTEAFF; d_call: TRBD1; clone_size: .; j_call: TRBJ1-1; v_call: TRBV19
cdr3_nt: TGTGCCAGCAGACCCGGGCTGGGAAAGCGGGACACAGATACGCAGTATTTT; cdr3_aa: CASRPGLGKRDTDTQYF; d_call: TRBD2; clone_size: once; j_call: TRBJ2-3; v_call: TRBV3-1/TRBV3-2
cdr3_nt: TGTGCCAGCAGCTTGAATTCCGGGTCTGAAGCTTTCTTT; cdr3_aa: CASSLNSGSEAFF; d_call: .; clone_size: .; j_call: TRBJ1-1; v_call: TRBV7-9
cdr3_nt: TGCGCCAGCAGCCAAGATCGGGGAGGCGGGACAGGGGAGGGCACAGATACGCAGTATTTT; cdr3_aa: CASSQDRGGGTGEGTDTQYF; d_call: TRBD1; clone_size: .; j_call: TRBJ2-3; v_call: TRBV4-1
cdr3_nt: TGTGCCAGCCGAGCCGAGGGCCGTACCCACGAGCAGTACTTC; cdr3_aa: CASRAEGRTHEQYF; d_call: .; clone_size: .; j_call: TRBJ2-7; v_call: TRBV2
cdr3_nt: TGTGCCAGTAGCGAGAGAGGGACTAACTATGGCTACACCTTC; cdr3_aa: CASSERGTNYGYTF; d_call: .; clone_size: .; j_call: TRBJ1-2; v_call: TRBV19
cdr3_nt: TGCGCCAGCATGGACTCTAACACAGATACGCAGTATTTT; cdr3_aa: CASMDSNTDTQYF; d_call: .; clone_size: .; j_call: TRBJ2-3; v_call: TRBV10-1
cdr3_nt: TGTGCCAGCAGCTCGGGACAGGGGATCCACGAGCAGTACTTC; cdr3_aa: CASSSGQGIHEQYF; d_call: TRBD1; clone_size: .; j_call: TRBJ2-7; v_call: TRBV3-1/TRBV3-2
cdr3_nt: TGTGCCAGCGGGGACTCATACCGGTACAATGAGCAGTTCTTC; cdr3_aa: CASGDSYRYNEQFF; d_call: .; clone_size: few; j_call: TRBJ2-1; v_call: TRBV2
cdr3_nt: TGTGCCAGCAGTTACCTGGGCAGGGGGCTCCACGAGCAGTACTTC; cdr3_aa: CASSYLGRGLHEQYF; d_call: TRBD1; clone_size: .; j_call: TRBJ2-7; v_call: TRBV6-5
cdr3_nt: TGTGCCAGCAGTTTACCACAGGGGGCGGCGGGTCAGCCCCAGCATTTT; cdr3_aa: CASSLPQGAAGQPQHF; d_call: TRBD1; clone_size: few; j_call: TRBJ1-5; v_call: TRBV6-6
cdr3_nt: TGTGCCAGTGGCCTCTCCCGGGACAAGGACAATCAGCCCCAGCATTTT; cdr3_aa: CASGLSRDKDNQPQHF; d_call: .; clone_size: .; j_call: TRBJ1-5; v_call: TRBV19
cdr3_nt: TGTGCCAGCAGTTTTATTGGCCAGGGCGCTAATGAAAAACTGTTTTTT; cdr3_aa: CASSFIGQGANEKLFF; d_call: .; clone_size: .; j_call: TRBJ1-4; v_call: TRBV6-5
cdr3_nt: TGTGCCAGCAGGGAGGGCAATCAGCCCCAGCATTTT; cdr3_aa: CASREGNQPQHF; d_call: .; clone_size: once; j_call: TRBJ1-5; v_call: TRBV27
cdr3_nt: TGTGCCAGCTCAGAGACAGGGGCTATCCAGCCCCAGCATTTT; cdr3_aa: CASSETGAIQPQHF; d_call: TRBD1; clone_size: .; j_call: TRBJ1-5; v_call: TRBV18
cdr3_nt: TGTGCCACCATAGGGGGCCGGGAGCAGTTCTTC; cdr3_aa: CATIGGREQFF; d_call: TRBD1; clone_size: .; j_call: TRBJ2-1; v_call: TRBV19
cdr3_nt: TGTGCCAGCAGCGTTCACAGGGAGCGTACAGATACGCAGTATTTT; cdr3_aa: CASSVHRERTDTQYF; d_call: .; clone_size: .; j_call: TRBJ2-3; v_call: TRBV9
cdr3_nt: TGTGCCAGCAGTCCGTCCCTAGCGGGAGGTGGGAAAAATGAGCAGTTCTTC; cdr3_aa: CASSPSLAGGGKNEQFF; d_call: TRBD2; clone_size: .; j_call: TRBJ2-1; v_call: TRBV6-6
cdr3_nt: TGTGCCATCAGTGAGTCTAGCGGCCAAGAGACCCAGTACTTC; cdr3_aa: CAISESSGQETQYF; d_call: .; clone_size: .; j_call: TRBJ2-5; v_call: TRBV10-3
cdr3_nt: TGTGCCAGTAGTATACTCGGACAGCGCGATACGCAGTATTTT; cdr3_aa: CASSILGQRDTQYF; d_call: .; clone_size: .; j_call: TRBJ2-3; v_call: TRBV19